This entry features one T cell receptor (beta chain) sequence. What it recognizes is unknown. The sample is drawn from a study of CD8+CD57+ T cells in acquired aplastic anemia. Study outcomes and limitations: CD8+ Simpson's diversity in patients was not significantly different from that in controls. Patients had about 31 CD8+ CDR3 sequences in common with controls (the shared set).

The patients chosen for sequencing had shown expansion of CD8+CD57+ cells (detected by flow cytometry). Severe acquired aplastic anemia affected all patients. Template material for TCR beta VDJ and CDR3 profiling consisted of genomic DNA. TCRdb reprocessed the reads with MiXCR, giving one entry per CDR3 protein. The data hold under 150,000 distinct CDR3 sequences, with about two fifths observed a single time. Input material: sorted CD4+, CD8+, or CD8+CD57+ T cells (not recorded which) from PBMCs. This TCR was recovered from a human donor with aplastic anemia.

The CDR3 bases are TGCAGTGCTAGAGCCGACGAGCCTCAAGAGACCCAGTACTTC. This sequence encodes CSARADEPQETQYF. This chain connects TRBV20-1 to TRBJ2-7, with D unclear. Near its end, the DNA agrees better with TRBJ2-5, so the J call may be wrong. Germline V CDR1 and CDR2: DFQATT, SNEGSKA (reference sequence). This CDR3 is 14 amino acids long.